Listed here are 6 T cell receptor beta chains from one sample, sequenced in a study of OX40 agonist ivuxolimab in advanced cancers. TCRdb's table, derived via immunoSEQ multiplex PCR, lists solely in-frame clones and lacks some. Of tens of thousands of clones in the sample, more than 70% were seen once. Here the sequenced sample was CD4+ or CD8+ T cells sorted from blood, taken in a trial of the OX40 agonist ivuxolimab. These receptors came from an adult with an advanced solid tumor such as melanoma, head and neck, liver or kidney cancer.

V is TRBV2 and J is TRBJ2-5; TRBD1 aligns across 8 bases. Unmatched junction bases numbered 12, after V lost 8 bases and J lost 7 bases. The CDR3 loop spans 14 amino acids. Germline V gives CDR1 SNHLY, CDR2 FYNNEI. The CDR3 nucleotides are TGTGCCAGCGAGAGGACAGGGCAGAGAGGGACCCAGTACTTC. This encodes CASERTGQRGTQYF.

The chain employs TRBV27 and TRBJ2-1; 8 bases are a match to TRBD2. Germline assignment: CDR1 MNHEY and CDR2 SMNVEV (reference sequence). The CDR3 sequence is 15 residues long. The ends lost 4 bases at V and 4 bases at J; junction bases unmatched: 6. CDR3 residues: CASSSSGSLYNEQFF. CDR3 in DNA: TGTGCCAGCAGTTCAAGCGGGAGTCTTTACAATGAGCAGTTCTTC.

V usage is TRBV2 and J usage is TRBJ2-7, with TRBD2 matching over 9 bases. Trimming took 0 bases from V and 6 from J; bases not matched to a gene: 9. Germline V gene lookup returns CDR1 SNHLY and CDR2 FYNNEI. The length of the CDR3 is 16 residues. CDR3: CASSEALRSGSIEQYF. The DNA of the CDR3 is TGTGCCAGCAGTGAAGCGCTTCGTAGCGGGAGCATCGAGCAGTACTTC.

This clone was recorded a few times. The V call is TRBV30, the J call TRBJ1-1; D is undetermined. Germline V gene data show CDR1 as GTSNPN and CDR2 as SVGIG (reference sequence). The V end lost 0 bases, the J end lost 6 bases, and 5 bases lay between the germline ends. CDR3 length: 11 amino acids. The CDR3 protein is CAWSVSAEAFF. In nucleotides, the CDR3 is TGTGCCTGGAGTGTGTCAGCTGAAGCTTTCTTT.

This clone has a handful of counts. The rearrangement joins TRBV18 to TRBJ1-2; D may be TRBD1 (6 bases). This CDR3 is built from 15 residues. The V gene lost 5 bases and the J gene lost 2 bases, with 15 bases spanning the gap. Germline CDR1 and CDR2: KGHSH and LQKENI. The CDR3 here is CASSAEQGFNYGYTF. The CDR3 region has the DNA TGTGCCAGCTCAGCCGAACAGGGCTTCAACTATGGCTACACCTTC. The variable domain in full, completed from reference TRBV18 and TRBJ1-2, reads NAGVMQNPRHLVRRRGQEARLRCSPMKGHSHVYWYRQLPEEGLKFMVYLQKENIIDESGMPKERFSAEFPKEGPSILRIQQVVRGDSAAYFCASSAEQGFNYGYTFGSGTRLTVV.

V usage is TRBV6-5 and J usage is TRBJ2-7; D not resolved. Germline V gene data show CDR1 as MNHEY and CDR2 as SVGAGI. CDR3 length equals 11 residues. Deletions cut 7 bases from V and 6 bases from J, with 10 bases between. This chain's CDR3 is CASIWGSEQYF. The DNA for the CDR3 is TGTGCCAGCATTTGGGGTTCCGAGCAGTACTTC.